This TCR beta chain comes out of a study of T cell repertoires and HLA-DP antigens. About the research overall: CD4+ T cells were cocultured with HeLa cells expressing HLA-DP. Average DNA input: approximately 220 ng for CD137+CD4+ sorts, 950 to 1,500 ng pre-culture.

Primers targeted 54 TRBV and 13 TRBJ segments. TCRdb's copy holds only in-frame clones and misses some; the assay was immunoSEQ multiplex PCR. This table holds around 90,000 clones, about nine tenths found once. Broader study findings: Sorted CD137+ clonality was about 0.41 for both alloantigens, versus roughly 0.04 pre-culture.

This CDR3 is 15 amino acids long. With 6 bases removed from V and 0 bases from J, the gap between germline ends came to 12 bases. In germline, CDR1 is SNHLY, CDR2 FYNNEI. Notes on this clone: Its antigen remains unknown.

The V gene is TRBV2, the J gene TRBJ2-4, with D possibly matching TRBD1 (5 bases). Sequencing was done on a sample of CD4+ T cells from PBMCs. This sequence was found in a man aged 50 to 59 in good health and CMV-seronegative. This CDR3 reads CASRGHDLAKNIQYF. The CDR3, as DNA: TGTGCCAGCAGAGGACACGACCTAGCCAAAAACATTCAGTACTTC.